Presented here are 21 T cell receptor beta chains from one specimen sequenced in a study of cytomegalovirus exposure and HLA in healthy donors (dated by TCRdb to the late 2010s). The library relied on the immunoSEQ multiplex PCR assay. The multiplex PCR relied on a mix of 60 forward primers for TCR Vbeta segments and 13 reverse primers for TCR Jbeta segments. The table was pulled from immuneACCESS by TCRdb, which kept in-frame rearrangements only. Such tables lose some clones; where checked, under half of the loss comes from unresolved V genes, and the rest has no known cause. This sample has fewer than 130,000 clones in its table, and 60% to 85% of those were observed once. The ten biggest clones cover roughly 1.2% of the sample. Sequenced sample: PBMCs. The receptors come from a woman in her 30s in good health and CMV-seronegative.

The gene calls are TRBV28 and TRBJ2-1; D might be TRBD2 (5 bases). This CDR3 has 14 residues. Germline V gene lookup returns CDR1 MDHEN and CDR2 SYDVKM. The ends were cut back, 1 base at V and 8 bases at J, with 12 bases in the middle. The CDR3: CASSLSGGLDEQFF. CDR3 coding DNA: TGTGCCAGCAGTTTATCGGGCGGGCTCGATGAGCAGTTCTTC.

V usage is TRBV5-6 and J usage is TRBJ2-5, with 7 bases identical to TRBD1. CDR1 is SGHDT, CDR2 YYEEEE, per germline. Losses at the gene ends were 2 bases for V and 2 bases for J; bases not matched to a gene: 3. The CDR3 sequence is 14 residues long. The CDR3 loop reads CASSFTGVQETQYF. CDR3 nucleotides: TGTGCCAGCAGCTTTACAGGGGTTCAAGAGACCCAGTACTTC.

The rearrangement uses TRBV13 and TRBJ2-1; possibly TRBD1 for D (5 bases). The germline V and J ends were trimmed by 6 bases and 4 bases, with 7 bases remaining between them. Germline CDR1 reads PRHDT; CDR2 reads FYEKMQ (reference sequence). The CDR3 totals 12 residues. CDR3 region: CASRDNYNEQFF. The CDR3 nucleotides are TGTGCCAGCAGGGACAATTACAATGAGCAGTTCTTC.

The rearrangement uses TRBV7-7 and TRBJ2-1, with 10 positions matching TRBD2. This CDR3 has 13 amino acids. The V and J ends lost 9 bases and 4 bases, in that order; junction bases with no gene match: 3. Germline CDR1 is SSHAT and CDR2 is FNYEAQ (reference sequence). CDR3 sequence reads: CASSGGSYNEQFF. CDR3 DNA sequence: TGTGCCAGTAGCGGGGGGTCTTACAATGAGCAGTTCTTC.

This sequence joins TRBV29-1 and TRBJ2-7; 10 bases map to TRBD1. The CDR3 length is 13 residues. Losses at the gene ends were 2 bases for V and 3 bases for J; bases not matched to a gene: 1. Germline CDR1 SQVTM, CDR2 ANQGSEA. CDR3 in DNA: TGCAGCGTTGAAAGGGACAGGGGCTACGAGCAGTACTTC. This translates into CSVERDRGYEQYF.

This chain uses TRBV29-1 with TRBJ2-3; D is possibly TRBD1 (5 bases). V was trimmed by 4 bases and J by 4 bases, leaving 12 bases between them. The CDR3 covers 13 residues. Germline-derived CDR1 and CDR2 are SQVTM and ANQGSEA. The DNA for the CDR3 is TGCAGCGTTGTACCAGGGCGAGCAGATACGCAGTATTTT. It encodes CSVVPGRADTQYF.

The rearrangement joins TRBV4-1 to TRBJ1-6; 9 positions agree with TRBD1. The CDR3 runs 15 residues. V shed 5 bases, J shed 10 bases, and the junction held 9 bases outside the gene matches. From germline, CDR1 is MGHRA and CDR2 YSYEKL. CDR3: CASSARDREGSPLHF. The DNA for the CDR3 is TGCGCCAGCAGCGCCCGGGACAGGGAAGGCTCACCCCTCCACTTT.

The gene calls are TRBV28 and TRBJ1-4; D is unresolved. Trimming cost V 5 bases and J 6 bases, with 10 bases left between them. Per the germline V gene, CDR1 is MDHEN and CDR2 is SYDVKM. The CDR3 totals 13 residues. The CDR3 nucleotides read TGTGCCAGCAGTCCCCCCCCGTATGAAAAACTGTTTTTT. Translating gives CASSPPPYEKLFF.

This clone has a single count. An end of the junction does not agree with germline; a read error may underlie this. The CDR3 DNA reads TGTGCTAGCAGCTTAGGCGGGCAAGAGACCCAGTACTTC. It codes for CASSLGGQETQYF. The rearrangement links TRBV7-7 to TRBJ2-5, with a possible D match to TRBD2 (5 bases). Per the germline V gene, CDR1 is SSHAT and CDR2 is FNYEAQ (reference sequence). The CDR3 totals 13 residues.

This chain links TRBV6-1 with TRBJ2-7; 7 positions match TRBD1. This CDR3 region has 13 residues. Germline CDR1 reads MNHNS; CDR2 reads SASEGT. J lost 4 bases, V lost 5 bases, and 5 bases had no gene match. The CDR3 reads CASSSTGFYEQYF. As DNA, the CDR3 is TGTGCCAGCAGTTCGACAGGGTTTTACGAGCAGTACTTC.

The sample holds a few counts of this clone. CDR3 coding DNA: TGTGCCAGCAGCTTAGTGGGCTCACGGGGTGAAAAACTGTTTTTT. Protein sequence: CASSLVGSRGEKLFF. This chain connects TRBV7-9 to TRBJ1-4; D unclear. Trimming pared 1 base from V and 7 bases from J, leaving 13 bases between. The CDR3 length is 15 residues. Germline CDR1 reads SEHNR; CDR2 reads FQNEAQ (reference sequence).

The rearrangement links TRBV5-4 to TRBJ2-5; 13 nucleotides match TRBD2. CDR1 is SGHNT and CDR2 is YYREEE in the germline V gene (reference sequence). The V segment lost 4 bases and the J segment 6 bases; nucleotides outside the gene matches: 6. This CDR3 spans 15 amino acids. CDR3 nucleotides: TGTGCCAGCAGCGACCGACTAGCGGGGGGTAAGACCCAGTACTTC. It encodes CASSDRLAGGKTQYF. The full variable domain, completed using reference TRBV5-4 and TRBJ2-5, is ETGVTQSPTHLIKTRGQQVTLRCSSQSGHNTVSWYQQALGQGPQFIFQYYREEENGRGNFPPRFSGLQFPNYSSELNVNALELDDSALYLCASSDRLAGGKTQYFGPGTRLLVL.

J is TRBJ2-3 and V is TRBV6-5; D ambiguous. V lost 5 bases to trimming and J lost 0 bases, with 9 bases between them. Germline V gene lookup returns CDR1 MNHEY and CDR2 SVGAGI. The CDR3 extends over 14 amino acids. The CDR3 reads CASSPAASTDTQYF. CDR3 sequence (DNA): TGTGCCAGCAGTCCCGCGGCTAGCACAGATACGCAGTATTTT.

The chain couples TRBV27 to TRBJ2-7, with 8 positions matching TRBD2. The CDR3 spans 14 residues. From germline, CDR1 is MNHEY and CDR2 SMNVEV (reference sequence). Trimming removed 5 bases from V and 5 bases from J; junction bases left unmatched: 8. Written as DNA, the CDR3 is TGTGCCAGCAGTATACTAGCGGAGCGGCACGAGCAGTACTTC. As protein: CASSILAERHEQYF.

The rearrangement links TRBV7-9 to TRBJ2-7; D is unclear. The germline V gene encodes CDR1 SEHNR and CDR2 FQNEAQ (reference sequence). This CDR3 spans 13 amino acids. The V and J ends lost 1 base and 1 base respectively, with 5 bases between them. The CDR3 DNA reads as TGTGCCAGCAGCTTAGTAGAATCCTACGAGCAGTACTTC. This translates into CASSLVESYEQYF. Full variable domain (rest looked up from reference TRBV7-9 and TRBJ2-7): DTGVSQNPRHKITKRGQNVTFRCDPISEHNRLYWYRQTLGQGPEFLTYFQNEAQLEKSRLLSDRFSAERPKGSFSTLEIQRTEQGDSAMYLCASSLVESYEQYFGPGTRLTVT.

This clone was counted a single time. The chain recombines TRBV6-6 with TRBJ2-1, with 7 bases that match TRBD1. The V gene's germline CDR1 is MNHNY and CDR2 SVGAGI (reference sequence). V gave up 2 bases and J gave up 0 bases; unmatched junction bases: 1. CDR3 size: 15 residues. CDR3 sequence (DNA): TGTGCCAGCAGTTACCCAGGGGGCTCCTACAATGAGCAGTTCTTC. Its protein is CASSYPGGSYNEQFF.

V gene TRBV6-5 combines with J gene TRBJ2-7; D might be TRBD1 (5 bases). Germline-derived CDR1 and CDR2 are MNHEY and SVGAGI. The CDR3 contains 12 residues. V shed 4 bases and J shed 5 bases, with 9 bases lying between them. The CDR3 spells CASSSGPHEQYF. The CDR3, as DNA: TGTGCCAGCAGTTCAGGGCCACACGAGCAGTACTTC.

V gene TRBV7-8 combines with J gene TRBJ2-7; 8 bases line up with TRBD1. This CDR3 has 14 amino acids. The junction had 6 bases not matched to a gene; V was cut back by 2 bases and J by 6 bases. Germline CDR1 reads SGHVS; CDR2 reads FQNEAQ. The DNA of the CDR3 is TGTGCCAGCAGCTTACAGGGGGCGCAGGCCGAGCAGTACTTC. The encoded protein is CASSLQGAQAEQYF.

V gene TRBV29-1 combines with J gene TRBJ1-1; TRBD1 agrees at 8 bases. This CDR3 contains 14 residues. With 7 bases clipped from V and 5 bases from J, the junction kept 12 bases outside the gene matches. Germline values: CDR1 SQVTM, CDR2 ANQGSEA. CDR3 loop: CSAQVDRGRTEAFF. The CDR3 DNA reads as TGCAGCGCTCAAGTAGACAGGGGTAGAACTGAAGCTTTCTTT.

V gene TRBV20-1 combines with J gene TRBJ2-1, with D possibly TRBD2 on 5 matching bases. Germline V CDR1 and CDR2: DFQATT, SNEGSKA (reference sequence). The CDR3 runs 11 residues. V lost 6 bases, J lost 7 bases, and 10 bases lay in between. CDR3 nucleotides: TGCAGTGCCCGGGGTCGGAATGAGCAGTTCTTC. This encodes CSARGRNEQFF.

CDR3 protein: CATGQGHNSPLHF. The CDR3 coding sequence is TGTGCGACTGGACAGGGCCATAATTCACCCCTCCACTTT. The chain has TRBV19 and TRBJ1-6; 8 nucleotides align to TRBD1. Germline loops: CDR1 LNHDA, CDR2 SQIVND (reference sequence). The CDR3 sequence is 13 residues long.